This TCR beta chain was sequenced in a study of T cells after yellow fever vaccination. In the study overall: Fractions low in cell number were prepared with SMART-Seq v4 Ultra Low Input. General study points: Only a minor proportion of clonotypes was detected across both CD4 and CD8 compartments. Clones that expanded after primary vaccination mostly reappeared after the booster (96% CD4, approximately 87% CD8).

UMIs and a universal primer site were added when TCR cDNA was made by 5'RACE template switching. TCRdb itself ran the 5' RACE reads through MiXCR, one entry per CDR3 protein. Here the sample spans about 400,000 distinct CDR3 sequences, 6.2% being singletons. This clonotype has more than one count but fewer than ten. Its antigen is unknown. V lost 6 bases and J lost 5; bases outside the gene matches: 14. This CDR3 has 16 amino acids. Germline V gives CDR1 SNHLY, CDR2 FYNNEI. The sequence was obtained from a man aged 25 to 40 who received the YFV17D yellow fever vaccine. The chain is built from TRBV2 and TRBJ2-5; 8 nucleotides line up with TRBD2. The material sequenced was PBMCs, taken 5 days after the yellow fever booster vaccination. The CDR3 DNA sequence: TGTGCCAGCAGGAGGATTAGCGGGAAGGTCGCCGAGACCCAGTACTTC. Translation: CASRRISGKVAETQYF.